Listed here is a single TCR beta chain. Its antigen is not known. In the same sample, other DNA sequences code for this CDR3. The sample comes from a study of Ad26.COV2.S vaccination and SARS-CoV-2 variants. Study-level points and caveats: Post-vaccination spike-specific CD8+ and CD4+ T cell responses reportedly had substantial breadth.

Treatment given: around 19 received Ad26.COV2.S at low or high dose, single or two shots; 5 received placebo; per-sample allocation not given. After the first vaccine or placebo injection, samples were drawn on day 63. An adult of 18-55 years in Boston served as donor. Vaccination used an Ad26 vector expressing Wuhan-strain SARS-CoV-2 spike. Per the germline V gene, CDR1 is GTSNPN and CDR2 is SVGIG (reference sequence). V dropped 0 bases and J dropped 2 bases, with 4 bases sitting between them. The CDR3 spans 12 residues. The method was immunoSEQ multiplex PCR; TCRdb's version includes in-frame clones alone and lacks a portion of them. The sample yields about 680,000 clones, approximately 88% seen once.

Specimen: peripheral blood, collected in a trial of Ad26.COV2.S vaccine versus placebo. This sequence joins TRBV30 and TRBJ2-5; D is undetermined. This receptor was identified in a person aged 18-65 years who received the Ad26.COV2.S COVID-19 vaccine or a placebo. CDR3 coding DNA: TGTGCCTGGAGTGTACTGCAAGAGACCCAGTACTTC. Protein product: CAWSVLQETQYF.